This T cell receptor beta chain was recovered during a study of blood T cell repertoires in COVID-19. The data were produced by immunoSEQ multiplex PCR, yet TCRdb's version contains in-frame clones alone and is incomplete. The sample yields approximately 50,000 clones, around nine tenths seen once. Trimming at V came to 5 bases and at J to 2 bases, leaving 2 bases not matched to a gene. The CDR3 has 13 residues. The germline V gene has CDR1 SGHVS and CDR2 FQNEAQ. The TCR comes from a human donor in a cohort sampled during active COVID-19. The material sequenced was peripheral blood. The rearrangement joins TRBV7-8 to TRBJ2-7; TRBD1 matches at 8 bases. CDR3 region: CASSRQGPYEQYV. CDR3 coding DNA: TGTGCCAGCAGCCGACAGGGGCCCTACGAGCAGTACGTC.